A single sample is the source of the 20 T cell receptor beta chains below, sequenced in a study of cytomegalovirus exposure and HLA in healthy donors. Use of 60 Vbeta and 13 Jbeta primers characterized the PCR. The method was immunoSEQ multiplex PCR; TCRdb's version includes in-frame clones alone and lacks a portion of them. The sample shows approximately 73,000 clones, over 55% of them seen only once. The source material was PBMCs. The receptor set was obtained from a man younger than 40 in good health and CMV-seropositive.

The V call is TRBV7-3, the J call TRBJ2-3, with 10 bases lining up with TRBD2. There are 17 residues in the CDR3. Germline V CDR1 and CDR2: SGHTA, FQGTGA. J gave up 0 bases and V 2 bases, and 5 bases lay outside the gene matches. The chain's CDR3 is CASSLQASGGSTDTQYF. As DNA, the CDR3 is TGTGCCAGCAGCTTACAGGCTAGCGGGGGTAGCACAGATACGCAGTATTTT.

The sample holds a few counts of this clone. The chain joins TRBV4-2 to TRBJ1-4; the D is unclear. This CDR3 comprises 16 residues. The V and J ends lost 0 bases and 4 bases respectively, with 12 bases between them. Germline assignment: CDR1 LGHNA and CDR2 YNFKEQ. The CDR3 coding sequence is TGTGCCAGCAGCCAAGAGCATAGAGGAGGTAATGAAAAACTGTTTTTT. Translating it yields CASSQEHRGGNEKLFF.

V and J are TRBV19 and TRBJ2-7, with 10 bases lining up with TRBD1. Germline V lookup: CDR1 LNHDA, CDR2 SQIVND (reference sequence). V trimming: 4 bases; J trimming: 3 bases; junction bases outside the gene matches: 9. The CDR3 covers 16 residues. The CDR3 nucleotides are TGTGCCAGTAGTACCAGCCGACAGGGGGCTGTCTACGAGCAGTACTTC. It codes for CASSTSRQGAVYEQYF.

J is TRBJ2-7 and V is TRBV29-1; possible D gene TRBD1, 5 bases. V was shortened by 4 bases and J by 3 bases, with 10 bases between the two germline ends. Germline-derived CDR1 and CDR2 are SQVTM and ANQGSEA. The CDR3 spans 12 residues. CDR3 loop: CSVGRTLYEQYF. The CDR3 DNA sequence: TGCAGCGTTGGAAGGACACTCTACGAGCAGTACTTC.

The V call is TRBV7-2, the J call TRBJ2-3; unclear D gene. CDR1 is SGHTA and CDR2 is FQGNSA in the germline V gene. The CDR3 length is 15 residues. Trimming shortened V by 1 base and J by 0 bases, and 8 bases separated the two germline ends. The CDR3 spells CASSLDQTSTDTQYF. Here the CDR3 DNA reads TGTGCCAGCAGCTTAGACCAAACTAGCACAGATACGCAGTATTTT.

The chain links TRBV10-2 to TRBJ2-6; D remains unclear. The CDR3 runs to 14 residues. V was shortened by 6 bases and J by 0 bases, with 6 bases between the two germline ends. Germline V lookup: CDR1 WSHSY, CDR2 SAAADI. The chain's CDR3 is CASRANSGANVLTF. CDR3 in DNA: TGCGCCAGCAGGGCCAACTCTGGGGCCAACGTCCTGACTTTC.

The sample holds one count of this clone. This chain connects TRBV7-6 to TRBJ2-5, with 7 bases aligning to TRBD1. V lost 5 bases and J lost 1; bases outside the gene matches: 4. CDR3 length equals 14 residues. Looked up from germline, CDR1 is SGHVS and CDR2 is FNYEAQ. The CDR3 loop is CASSPGTAQETQYF. In DNA, the CDR3 is TGTGCCAGCAGCCCCGGGACAGCCCAAGAGACCCAGTACTTC.

V and J are TRBV2 and TRBJ1-2; D perhaps matches TRBD1 (5 bases). The V end lost 1 base, the J end lost 4 bases, and 16 bases lay between the germline ends. The CDR3 spans 16 residues. Germline V CDR1 and CDR2: SNHLY, FYNNEI. Here the CDR3 reads CASSEVRANEAYGYTF. The CDR3 DNA follows: TGTGCCAGCAGTGAAGTCAGGGCGAATGAAGCCTATGGCTACACCTTC.

The CDR3 loop reads CGGQSSYNEQFF. As DNA, the CDR3 is TGTGGGGGACAGAGCTCCTACAATGAGCAGTTCTTC. V is TRBV2 and J is TRBJ2-1; 7 nucleotides align to TRBD1. Germline V gives CDR1 SNHLY, CDR2 FYNNEI. CDR3 length: 12 amino acids.

The V call is TRBV27, the J call TRBJ1-4; no clear D. The CDR3 runs 18 residues. With 5 bases removed from V and 3 bases from J, the gap between germline ends came to 22 bases. The V gene's germline CDR1 is MNHEY and CDR2 SMNVEV (reference sequence). The CDR3, as DNA: TGTGCCAGCAGTCGCCTCCGGGAGACCCTCGGGGCTAATGAAAAACTGTTTTTT. Translation gives CASSRLRETLGANEKLFF.

V is TRBV11-3 and J is TRBJ2-1, with 9 nucleotides matching TRBD1. The CDR3 extends over 16 amino acids. Germline CDR1 and CDR2: SGHNT and YENEEA. The ends lost 4 bases at V and 3 bases at J; junction bases unmatched: 7. In DNA form, the CDR3 reads TGTGCCAGCAGCTCAAGAGACAGGGGGGACTACAATGAGCAGTTCTTC. Protein sequence: CASSSRDRGDYNEQFF.

The table lists this clone with a few counts. This chain connects TRBV4-2 to TRBJ2-1, with no clear D. Germline V gene lookup returns CDR1 LGHNA and CDR2 YNFKEQ. This CDR3 has 20 amino acids. V was shortened by 3 bases and J by 0 bases, with 24 bases between the two germline ends. CDR3 nucleotides: TGTGCCAGCAGCCACACGCACGGTGGGTTTGGAGAGAGCTCCTACAATGAGCAGTTCTTC. Amino acids: CASSHTHGGFGESSYNEQFF.

Concerning this clone itself: This CDR3 is also generated by other DNA sequences in the sample. This sequence joins TRBV28 and TRBJ1-5, with no clear D. This CDR3 region has 12 residues. In germline, CDR1 is MDHEN, CDR2 SYDVKM. V was shortened by 4 bases and J by 7 bases, with 8 bases between the two germline ends. CDR3 nucleotides: TGTGCCAGCAGTTCCGGAGGGCAGCCCCAGCATTTT. Translation: CASSSGGQPQHF.

The gene calls are TRBV2 and TRBJ1-4; no clear D gene. V gave up 2 bases and J gave up 5 bases, with 12 bases separating them. The germline V gene has CDR1 SNHLY and CDR2 FYNNEI. CDR3 size: 15 residues. For the CDR3, the DNA is TGTGCCAGCAGTGAAAAGGGTAGCGGGAATGAAAAACTGTTTTTT. It yields the protein CASSEKGSGNEKLFF.

This sequence joins TRBV7-8 and TRBJ2-7; 7 bases align to TRBD2. V trimming: 4 bases; J trimming: 2 bases; junction bases outside the gene matches: 2. This CDR3 spans 13 amino acids. Germline V gene sequence: CDR1 SGHVS, CDR2 FQNEAQ. CDR3 loop: CASSWDYAYEQYF. The CDR3 nucleotides are TGTGCCAGCAGCTGGGACTACGCCTACGAGCAGTACTTC. Complete variable domain (other parts from reference TRBV7-8 and TRBJ2-7): GAGVSQSPRYKVAKRGQDVALRCDPISGHVSLFWYQQALGQGPEFLTYFQNEAQLDKSGLPSDRFFAERPEGSVSTLKIQRTQQEDSAVYLCASSWDYAYEQYFGPGTRLTVT.

The J gene is TRBJ2-7, the V gene TRBV19; 10 bases agree with TRBD1. The CDR3 is 15 amino acids. J lost 5 bases, V lost 1 base, and 5 bases had no gene match. Germline CDR1 is LNHDA and CDR2 is SQIVND (reference sequence). CDR3 region: CASSIVGQGLNEQYF. The DNA for the CDR3 is TGTGCCAGTAGTATAGTGGGACAGGGGTTAAACGAGCAGTACTTC.

The chain has TRBV5-6 and TRBJ2-3; D might be TRBD1 (5 bases). This CDR3 has 16 amino acids. V shed 1 base and J shed 1 base, with 13 bases lying between them. The germline CDR1 and CDR2 sequences are SGHDT and YYEEEE. CDR3 protein: CASSLYRTGRTDTQYF. The CDR3 nucleotides read TGTGCCAGCAGCTTGTACAGGACCGGGCGCACAGATACGCAGTATTTT.

This clone has more than one count but fewer than ten. The genes are TRBV2 and TRBJ1-5; 10 bases map to TRBD1. Losses at the gene ends were 6 bases for V and 9 bases for J; bases not matched to a gene: 5. Germline V CDR1 and CDR2: SNHLY, FYNNEI. The CDR3 spans 13 residues. This CDR3 is CASSEGQGWPQHF. The CDR3 DNA follows: TGTGCCAGCAGCGAGGGACAGGGGTGGCCCCAGCATTTT.

V is TRBV7-9 and J is TRBJ2-7; D gene uncertain. Between the trimmed V and J ends, which lost 1 base and 3 bases, there was a span of 10 bases. The CDR3 runs to 14 residues. The germline V gene encodes CDR1 SEHNR and CDR2 FQNEAQ (reference sequence). The CDR3 protein is CASSLEQENYEQYF. The CDR3 nucleotides are TGTGCCAGCAGCTTAGAGCAGGAAAACTACGAGCAGTACTTC. The complete variable domain, with remaining parts taken from reference TRBV7-9 and TRBJ2-7, reads DTGVSQNPRHKITKRGQNVTFRCDPISEHNRLYWYRQTLGQGPEFLTYFQNEAQLEKSRLLSDRFSAERPKGSFSTLEIQRTEQGDSAMYLCASSLEQENYEQYFGPGTRLTVT.

The CDR3 nucleotides are TGTGCCAGCAGCTTAAGCGGCGGCTCTAATGAAAAACTGTTTTTT. Translating it yields CASSLSGGSNEKLFF. This chain uses TRBV13 with TRBJ1-4; no clear D gene. Trimming shortened V by 2 bases and J by 3 bases, and 10 bases separated the two germline ends. The CDR3 loop spans 15 amino acids. Germline-derived CDR1 and CDR2 are PRHDT and FYEKMQ (reference sequence).